This T cell receptor beta chain derives from a study of blood T cell repertoires in COVID-19. Study background: The samples span acute and convalescent COVID-19 from the United States, Italy and Spain.

Profiling relied on immunoSEQ multiplex PCR, and the TCRdb table lists in-frame clones only, not all of them. This table has 95,000 to 150,000 clones, around two thirds appearing once. V gave up 4 bases and J gave up 4 bases, with 7 bases separating them. The length of the CDR3 is 13 residues. The germline gives CDR1 SGHDN, CDR2 FVKESK. The material sequenced was peripheral blood. The origin of this receptor is a woman in her 70s with acute or convalescent COVID-19. The chain is built from TRBV14 and TRBJ1-4; weak D call: TRBD1 (6 bases). The CDR3 sequence: CASSRGGNEKLFF. The CDR3 DNA reads TGTGCCAGCAGCCGAGGGGGTAATGAAAAACTGTTTTTT.